These 27 T cell receptor beta chains were all obtained from the same sample, sequenced in a study of molecular identifiers for immune sequencing clone quantification. TCRdb itself ran the PCR reads through MiXCR, one entry per CDR3 protein. The sample gives approximately 550,000 distinct CDR3 sequences, about 20% of which show up once; about 0.78% is in the top ten. The sample was naive CD8+ T cells from blood, with Jurkat cell RNA spiked in. The subset is: FACS-sorted CD8+CD4-CCR7+CD45RA+ naive T cells. The receptors were sampled from a human donor in good health. Some libraries in this study had Jurkat cell RNA spiked in.

This clonotype was observed many times. The rearrangement joins TRBV5-5 to TRBJ1-4, with D hard to call. The germline V gene has CDR1 SGHKS and CDR2 YYEKEE (reference sequence). Trimming took off 0 bases at V and 7 bases at J, with 7 bases between the two ends. CDR3 size: 13 residues. CDR3 protein: CASSLERLEKLFF. CDR3 nucleotide sequence: TGTGCCAGCAGCTTGGAACGTCTTGAAAAACTGTTTTTT.

This clonotype was observed at least ten times. The gene calls are TRBV7-9 and TRBJ2-3; tentatively, D is TRBD2 (6 bases). The germline gives CDR1 SEHNR, CDR2 FQNEAQ (reference sequence). This CDR3 is built from 16 residues. Trimming stripped 4 bases from V and 4 bases from J, with 18 bases between. CDR3 loop: CASSSSRLDAPDTQYF. In DNA, the CDR3 is TGTGCCAGCAGCTCTAGCCGACTAGACGCGCCAGATACGCAGTATTTT.

This clonotype has ten or more counts. The chain employs TRBV6-1 and TRBJ1-5; TRBD1 is a possible D gene (6 bases). Trimming took 2 bases from V and 0 from J, leaving 11 bases between them. This CDR3 has 16 residues. Germline loops: CDR1 MNHNS, CDR2 SASEGT. Written as DNA, the CDR3 is TGTGCCAGCAGTGAATTTGGGGGGCTTAGCAATCAGCCCCAGCATTTT. Translating gives CASSEFGGLSNQPQHF.

This clonotype occurred a few times. This chain uses TRBV11-2 with TRBJ2-6; 9 bases map to TRBD1. Germline values: CDR1 SGHAT, CDR2 FQNNGV. J was trimmed by 4 bases and V by 5 bases; bases with no gene match: 15. This CDR3 is 19 amino acids long. DNA of the CDR3: TGTGCCAGCAGCACGGGGCGGGGACAGGGAACGGCCGGGGCCAACGTCCTGACTTTC. This translates into CASSTGRGQGTAGANVLTF.

With respect to this clonotype: The junction departs from germline at one end; a sequencing error may be responsible. V is TRBV4-3 and J is TRBJ2-6; the match to TRBD1 covers 7 bases. The CDR3 length is 19 residues. CDR1 LGHNA and CDR2 YSLEER come from the germline V gene. CDR3 bases: TGCGCCAGCAGCCAAGATCGGACAGGACCTAACTCTGGGGCCAACGTCCTGGCTTTC. Protein: CASSQDRTGPNSGANVLAF.

This clonotype was seen a handful of times. The gene calls are TRBV6-2 or TRBV6-3 and TRBJ2-1, with TRBD2 identical over 10 bases. Germline V lookup: CDR1 MNHEY, CDR2 SVGEGT. The J segment lost 2 bases and the V segment lost 0 bases, leaving 10 bases of the junction unmatched. The length of the CDR3 is 19 residues. CDR3 bases: TGTGCCAGCAGTTACTCGAGTCCTAAAGCGGGAGGGCCCTACAATGAGCAGTTCTTC. Its translation: CASSYSSPKAGGPYNEQFF.

As concerns this clonotype: A junction end diverges from the germline sequence, so it may reflect a read error. The rearrangement uses TRBV4-3 and TRBJ2-7; tentative D call: TRBD2 (5 bases). CDR1 is LGHNA, CDR2 YSLEER, per germline. The CDR3 runs 14 residues. CDR3 protein: CASSQDVRGYERYF. The DNA of the CDR3 is TGCGCCAGCAGCCAAGATGTTCGCGGGTACGAGCGGTACTTC.

This clonotype was found many times. The V gene is TRBV12-3 or TRBV12-4, the J gene TRBJ2-1; TRBD1 is a possible D gene (5 bases). Deletions cut 4 bases from V and 4 bases from J, with 11 bases between. The CDR3 sequence is 14 residues long. This chain's CDR3 is CASSYRLEYNEQFF. The CDR3 DNA reads as TGTGCCAGCAGTTACAGGTTGGAGTACAATGAGCAGTTCTTC.

This chain joins TRBV7-3 and TRBJ2-7; a weak D match, TRBD2 (6 bases). The CDR3 totals 12 residues. Germline V CDR1 and CDR2: SGHTA, FQGTGA. The germline V and J ends were trimmed by 5 bases and 6 bases, with 11 bases remaining between them. The CDR3 nucleotides read TGTGCCAGCAGCCCGTGGGGAGGCGAGCAGTACTTC. It translates to CASSPWGGEQYF.

In the case of this clonotype: A much larger clone is a single base away; this may be a read error. The V and J genes are TRBV7-9 and TRBJ2-7; D gene ambiguous. Germline V gene sequence: CDR1 SEHNR, CDR2 FQNEAQ (reference sequence). The CDR3 has 16 residues. CDR3 nucleotides: TGTCCCAGCAGCTTAACCTCACGTGGGCGGACCTACGAGCAGTACTTC. Translated: CPSSLTSRGRTYEQYF.

This chain connects TRBV6-2 or TRBV6-3 to TRBJ2-1; no firm D call. From germline, CDR1 is MNHEY and CDR2 SVGEGT. This CDR3 has 15 residues. The V end was cut by 5 bases, the J end by 2 bases, with 13 bases between. CDR3 bases: TGTGCCAGCAGTGCCCCCGGACGGCCCTACAATGAGCAGTTCTTC. It is translated as CASSAPGRPYNEQFF.

Concerning this clonotype itself: One base away lies a much larger clone, so this may be a sequencing read error. The chain carries TRBV14 and TRBJ1-1; D unresolved. Germline values: CDR1 SGHDN, CDR2 FVKESK. CDR3 length: 13 amino acids. CDR3 loop: CAGSLLRTQEAFF. The DNA for the CDR3 is TGTGCCGGCAGCCTCCTCCGAACACAAGAAGCTTTCTTT.

With respect to this clonotype: This likely reflects a read error, since a far larger clone is one base away. No conserved phenylalanine or tryptophan is present at the end of the CDR3, so a read error is the likely explanation. The chain joins TRBV13 to TRBJ2-5; 8 positions agree with TRBD1. The trim removed 5 bases at V and 1 base at J, leaving 3 bases unmatched. Per germline, CDR1 PRHDT and CDR2 FYEKMQ (reference sequence). The CDR3 totals 14 residues. CDR3 DNA: TGTGCCAGCAGCCTCGACAGGGGCCAAGAGACCCAGTACTCC. Its protein is CASSLDRGQETQYS.

This clonotype was seen at least ten times. The chain combines TRBV9 with TRBJ2-3; possible D gene TRBD2, 7 bases. Trimming removed 3 bases at V and 2 bases at J, with 10 bases between. From germline, CDR1 is SGDLS and CDR2 YYNGEE. The CDR3 covers 14 residues. Here the CDR3 reads CASSGGGPTDTQYF. DNA for the CDR3: TGTGCCAGCAGCGGGGGGGGCCCCACAGATACGCAGTATTTT.

This clonotype was seen more than once but under ten times. The chain combines TRBV4-3 with TRBJ2-3; D unresolved. The length of the CDR3 is 12 residues. Looked up from germline, CDR1 is LGHNA and CDR2 is YSLEER. The V and J ends lost 3 bases and 9 bases respectively, with 10 bases between them. CDR3 in DNA: TGCGCCAGCAGCCAGTCCGGTCGGACGCAGTATTTT. It codes for CASSQSGRTQYF.

This clonotype was counted a few times. The chain recombines TRBV29-1 with TRBJ1-2, with a tentative D call TRBD1 (5 bases). Germline CDR1 and CDR2: SQVTM and ANQGSEA. The V and J ends lost 7 bases and 5 bases respectively, with 20 bases between them. The CDR3 consists of 14 residues. CDR3 nucleotide sequence: TGCAGCGCCGAAGGGGCCGTCGGAAAATATGGCTACACCTTC. Amino acid sequence: CSAEGAVGKYGYTF.

The chain couples TRBV11-3 to TRBJ2-5; D is possibly TRBD1 (7 bases). This CDR3 comprises 16 residues. Deletions cut 7 bases from V and 5 bases from J, with 23 bases between. CDR1 SGHNT and CDR2 YENEEA come from the germline V gene. CDR3 loop: CASKNPKTGRRETQYF. The CDR3, as DNA: TGTGCCAGCAAAAATCCGAAGACAGGGAGGCGGGAGACCCAGTACTTC.

The chain combines TRBV6-1 with TRBJ2-5; D is unresolved. Germline CDR1 and CDR2: MNHNS and SASEGT. There are 13 residues in the CDR3. Trimming pared 9 bases from V and 0 bases from J, leaving 11 bases between. Here the CDR3 reads CASKVQHQETQYF. The CDR3 DNA sequence: TGTGCCAGTAAAGTTCAGCACCAAGAGACCCAGTACTTC.

This clonotype turned up a few times. The V and J genes are TRBV13 and TRBJ1-2; a weak D match, TRBD1 (5 bases). The V gene lost 0 bases and the J gene lost 1 base, with 15 bases spanning the gap. CDR1 and CDR2 from the germline V gene are PRHDT and FYEKMQ (reference sequence). The CDR3 spans 17 residues. CDR3 nucleotide sequence: TGTGCCAGCAGCTTAGGGACAGCTGTGAACTATAACTATGGCTACACCTTC. It specifies CASSLGTAVNYNYGYTF.

This clonotype was counted only a few times. The V call is TRBV7-9, the J call TRBJ1-1; D unclear. The CDR3 length is 16 residues. V gave up 2 bases and J gave up 0 bases, with 13 bases separating them. Germline V gives CDR1 SEHNR, CDR2 FQNEAQ (reference sequence). The CDR3 here is CASSLSYNRMNTEAFF. The CDR3 region has the DNA TGTGCCAGCAGCTTAAGTTATAACAGAATGAACACTGAAGCTTTCTTT.

This clonotype was counted a few times. The chain couples TRBV15 to TRBJ2-7; 9 bases are a match to TRBD1. The CDR3 consists of 16 residues. Germline V CDR1 and CDR2: LNHNV, YYDKDF (reference sequence). V dropped 2 bases and J dropped 1; count of bases not matched to a gene: 6. The CDR3 region has the DNA TGTGCCACCAGCAGATCAGGACAGGGGCCATCCTACGAGCAGTACTTC. Amino acids: CATSRSGQGPSYEQYF.

This clonotype has ten or more counts. The CDR3, as DNA: TGTGCCAGCAGCCCAGTGTCCGACCACGATGAGCAGTTCTTC. It is translated as CASSPVSDHDEQFF. The chain couples TRBV3-1 to TRBJ2-1; D not resolved. The CDR3 has 14 amino acids. Germline-derived CDR1 and CDR2 are LGHDT and YNNKEL (reference sequence). The V gene lost 4 bases and the J gene lost 8 bases, with 15 bases spanning the gap.

About this clonotype itself: One base away lies a much larger clone, so this may be a sequencing read error. The CDR3 DNA sequence: TGTGCCAGCAGTCAACTAGCGGGAGGCTGCAATGAGCAGTTCTTC. It is translated as CASSQLAGGCNEQFF. The chain employs TRBV6-5 and TRBJ2-1, with 12 bases that match TRBD2. The CDR3 is made up of 15 amino acids. The V segment lost 5 bases and the J segment 6 bases; nucleotides outside the gene matches: 5. CDR1 is MNHEY, CDR2 SVGAGI, per germline.

This clonotype has only a few counts. This chain connects TRBV28 to TRBJ2-3; 10 nucleotides align to TRBD2. The CDR3 extends over 16 amino acids. V dropped 4 bases and J dropped 4; count of bases not matched to a gene: 8. Germline V gene sequence: CDR1 MDHEN, CDR2 SYDVKM. The CDR3 reads CASSSPSGSWADTQYF. DNA for the CDR3: TGTGCCAGCAGTTCCCCTAGCGGGAGTTGGGCAGATACGCAGTATTTT.

At least ten counts were recorded for this clonotype. V and J are TRBV29-1 and TRBJ2-1, with 13 nucleotides matching TRBD2. V trimming: 5 bases; J trimming: 4 bases; junction bases outside the gene matches: 5. This CDR3 has 15 amino acids. Per germline, CDR1 SQVTM and CDR2 ANQGSEA. CDR3 region: CSVPKTSGRYNEQFF. CDR3 coding DNA: TGCAGCGTTCCGAAGACTAGCGGGAGGTACAATGAGCAGTTCTTC.

The V and J genes are TRBV13 and TRBJ2-1; TRBD2 might be the D (5 bases). The germline CDR1 and CDR2 sequences are PRHDT and FYEKMQ (reference sequence). The ends were cut back, 4 bases at V and 9 bases at J, with 19 bases in the middle. The CDR3 is 15 amino acids. The CDR3 loop reads CASSSPRTVSGEQFF. In nucleotides, the CDR3 is TGTGCCAGCAGCTCCCCTCGGACTGTGAGCGGTGAGCAGTTCTTC. Using reference TRBV13 and TRBJ2-1 for the parts outside the CDR3, the full variable domain is AAGVIQSPRHLIKEKRETATLKCYPIPRHDTVYWYQQGPGQDPQFLISFYEKMQSDKGSIPDRFSAQQFSDYHSELNMSSLELGDSALYFCASSSPRTVSGEQFFGPGTRLTVL.

The chain has TRBV28 and TRBJ1-1; TRBD1 aligns across 8 bases. Germline V gene lookup returns CDR1 MDHEN and CDR2 SYDVKM. The CDR3 contains 17 residues. J was trimmed by 2 bases and V by 3 bases; bases with no gene match: 11. This CDR3 reads CASSFDNRGVYNTEAFF. The DNA of the CDR3 is TGTGCCAGCAGTTTCGACAACAGGGGGGTGTATAACACTGAAGCTTTCTTT.